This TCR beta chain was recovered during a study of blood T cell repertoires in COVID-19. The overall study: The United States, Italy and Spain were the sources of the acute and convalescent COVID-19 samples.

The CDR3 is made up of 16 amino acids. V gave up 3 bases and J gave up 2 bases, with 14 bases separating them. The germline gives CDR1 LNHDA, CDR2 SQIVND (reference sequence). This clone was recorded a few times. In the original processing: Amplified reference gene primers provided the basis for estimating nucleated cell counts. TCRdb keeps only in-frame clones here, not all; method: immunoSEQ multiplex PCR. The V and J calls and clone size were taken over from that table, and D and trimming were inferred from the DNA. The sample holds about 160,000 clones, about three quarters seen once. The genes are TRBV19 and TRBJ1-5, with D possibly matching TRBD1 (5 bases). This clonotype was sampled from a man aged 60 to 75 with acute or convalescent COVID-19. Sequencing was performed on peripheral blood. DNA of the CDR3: TGTGCCAGTAGTATTATAGGGGTTAGGGGCAATCAGCCCCAGCATTTT. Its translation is CASSIIGVRGNQPQHF.